The next 14 T cell receptor beta chains were all read from a single sample in a study of blood T cell repertoires in COVID-19. Profiled with immunoSEQ multiplex PCR; TCRdb holds only in-frame clones, not every one. In the table there are some 120,000 clones, roughly 83% of which are singletons. Sequenced input: peripheral blood. These receptors originate from a young man with acute or convalescent COVID-19.

This chain links TRBV18 with TRBJ1-3, with TRBD1 matching 8 bases. The CDR3 has 15 amino acids. The germline CDR1 and CDR2 sequences are KGHSH and LQKENI. The V gene end was trimmed by 3 bases and the J gene end by 4 bases; junction bases not matched to a gene: 5. DNA of the CDR3: TGTGCCAGCTCACCTCCAGGGGGCCGAGGAAACACCATATATTTT. Its protein product is CASSPPGGRGNTIYF.

The sample holds one count of this clone. The gene calls are TRBV5-1 and TRBJ1-2, with 7 bases identical to TRBD1. V trimming: 4 bases; J trimming: 6 bases; junction bases outside the gene matches: 6. The CDR3 length is 13 residues. Looked up from germline, CDR1 is SGHRS and CDR2 is YFSETQ. DNA of the CDR3: TGCGCCAGCAGCCCAAACAGGGGAGATGGCTACACCTTC. Its protein is CASSPNRGDGYTF. The full variable domain, in which reference TRBV5-1 and TRBJ1-2 provide the parts outside the CDR3, is KAGVTQTPRYLIKTRGQQVTLSCSPISGHRSVSWYQQTPGQGLQFLFEYFSETQRNKGNFPGRFSGRQFSNSRSEMNVSTLELGDSALYLCASSPNRGDGYTFGSGTRLTVV.

The chain employs TRBV3-1 (or the pseudogene TRBV3-2) and TRBJ2-1; 14 positions agree with TRBD2. The V and J ends lost 4 bases and 9 bases, in that order; junction bases with no gene match: 5. The CDR3 length is 15 residues. CDR1 is LGHDT, CDR2 YNNKEL, per germline (reference sequence). The chain's CDR3 is CASSRGLAGVAEQFF. CDR3 nucleotide sequence: TGTGCCAGCAGCCGGGGACTAGCGGGAGTAGCTGAGCAGTTCTTC.

The chain employs TRBV6-5 and TRBJ1-1; TRBD1 is a possible D gene (6 bases). Trimming left V 6 bases short and J 0 bases short, with 14 bases between. Germline V lookup: CDR1 MNHEY, CDR2 SVGAGI. The CDR3 consists of 15 residues. As DNA, the CDR3 is TGTGCCAGCAGCCCGGACAGCTACTTGAACACTGAAGCTTTCTTT. This sequence encodes CASSPDSYLNTEAFF.

J is TRBJ2-1 and V is TRBV6-2 or TRBV6-3; 11 nucleotides agree with TRBD2. The CDR3 covers 16 residues. V shed 5 bases, J shed 6 bases, and the junction held 9 bases outside the gene matches. Per the germline V gene, CDR1 is MNHEY and CDR2 is SVGEGT. CDR3 DNA sequence: TGTGCCAGCAGTAGAACCCTAGCGGGGGGTAGCAATGAGCAGTTCTTC. Amino acids: CASSRTLAGGSNEQFF.

This clone has a handful of counts. This chain links TRBV6-5 with TRBJ2-7; 7 bases align to TRBD1. CDR3 size: 14 residues. The germline CDR1 and CDR2 sequences are MNHEY and SVGAGI. With V trimmed by 7 bases and J by 2 bases, 8 bases remained unmatched. The CDR3 nucleotides are TGTGCCAGCACCTCGACAGACAGGGCCTACGAGCAGTACTTC. As protein: CASTSTDRAYEQYF.

The chain joins TRBV18 to TRBJ1-1, with D maybe TRBD1 (6 bases). Trimming shortened V by 3 bases and J by 5 bases, and 13 bases separated the two germline ends. This CDR3 region has 14 residues. Germline lookup yields CDR1 KGHSH and CDR2 LQKENI. CDR3 bases: TGTGCCAGCTCACCCCTTAAGGGGGGGACTGAAGCTTTCTTT. This encodes CASSPLKGGTEAFF.

DNA for the CDR3: TGTGCCAGCAGTTACGGCAGGGTTAACTATGGCTACACCTTC. This codes for CASSYGRVNYGYTF. This rearrangement joins TRBV6-2 or TRBV6-3 to TRBJ1-2, with D possibly TRBD1 on 5 matching bases. Germline-derived CDR1 and CDR2 are MNHEY and SVGEGT. The CDR3 totals 14 residues. Trimming removed 2 bases at V and 1 base at J, with 8 bases between.

The V and J genes are TRBV7-8 and TRBJ1-2; 7 nucleotides agree with TRBD1. With 5 bases clipped from V and 4 bases from J, the junction kept 13 bases outside the gene matches. The CDR3 runs 16 residues. Germline loops: CDR1 SGHVS, CDR2 FQNEAQ. The CDR3 DNA follows: TGTGCCAGCAGCCCGGGAATGACAGGGAAGATCTATGGCTACACCTTC. Translated: CASSPGMTGKIYGYTF. Looking up the rest from reference TRBV7-8 and TRBJ1-2 gives the full variable domain: GAGVSQSPRYKVAKRGQDVALRCDPISGHVSLFWYQQALGQGPEFLTYFQNEAQLDKSGLPSDRFFAERPEGSVSTLKIQRTQQEDSAVYLCASSPGMTGKIYGYTFGSGTRLTVV.

In DNA, the CDR3 is TGTGCCAGCAGTGAGCTGACCGGACAGGCAGAGCAGTACGTC. It specifies CASSELTGQAEQYV. The chain links TRBV6-1 to TRBJ2-7; 7 nucleotides match TRBD1. With V trimmed by 3 bases and J by 7 bases, 9 bases remained unmatched. The CDR3 runs to 14 residues. Germline CDR1 reads MNHNS; CDR2 reads SASEGT.

The rearrangement links TRBV15 to TRBJ2-7; tentative D call: TRBD2 (6 bases). The CDR3 is made up of 13 amino acids. V dropped 3 bases and J dropped 1 base, with 7 bases sitting between them. The germline V gene encodes CDR1 LNHNV and CDR2 YYDKDF (reference sequence). The CDR3 is CATSRGLSYEQYF. The CDR3 DNA reads TGTGCCACCAGCAGGGGACTGTCCTACGAGCAGTACTTC.

This clone was recorded a few times. The rearrangement uses TRBV30 and TRBJ1-6, with a weak D call TRBD1 (5 bases). Germline CDR1 GTSNPN, CDR2 SVGIG (reference sequence). The CDR3 runs 14 residues. Deletions cut 6 bases from V and 8 bases from J, with 17 bases between. DNA of the CDR3: TGTGCCTGCACGCATCAGGGTATTTATTCACCCCTCCACTTT. Its translation is CACTHQGIYSPLHF.

The V and J genes are TRBV6-6 and TRBJ2-7, with TRBD2 matching over 8 bases. Unmatched junction bases numbered 8, after V lost 7 bases and J lost 0 bases. There are 15 residues in the CDR3. Germline V CDR1 and CDR2: MNHNY, SVGAGI (reference sequence). The CDR3 sequence is CASNGRGRSSYEQYV. The CDR3 DNA sequence: TGTGCCAGCAATGGTCGCGGGAGGAGCTCCTACGAGCAGTACGTC.

The rearrangement uses TRBV5-1 and TRBJ2-3; 9 positions match TRBD2. The CDR3 runs to 18 residues. V shed 4 bases and J 4 bases; nucleotides not matched to a gene: 16. CDR1 is SGHRS, CDR2 YFSETQ, per germline. CDR3 in DNA: TGCGCCAGCAGCCCGTCCCCTCGGGCGGGGGGGCGGTCAGATACGCAGTATTTT. Its translation: CASSPSPRAGGRSDTQYF.